Below, 32 T cell receptor beta chains from the same sample are listed, as sequenced in a study of cytomegalovirus exposure and HLA in healthy donors. Both 60 Vbeta primers and 13 Jbeta primers went into the PCR. Here immunoSEQ multiplex PCR was the method, and the copy in TCRdb shows in-frame clones only, minus some. The sample yields over 150,000 clones, around three quarters seen once. Sequenced sample: PBMCs. The receptors derive from a man aged 25 to 40 in good health and CMV-seropositive.

This clone was seen more than once but under ten times. Other DNA sequences in the sample encode the same CDR3. The chain couples TRBV6-5 to TRBJ2-7; 8 bases fit TRBD1. Looked up from germline, CDR1 is MNHEY and CDR2 is SVGAGI. J lost 2 bases, V lost 6 bases, and 6 bases had no gene match. The CDR3 length is 14 residues. In nucleotides, the CDR3 is TGTGCCAGCAGCGCAGAGACAGGGGCCTACGAGCAGTACTTC. It is translated as CASSAETGAYEQYF.

This chain links TRBV19 with TRBJ1-5; TRBD1 matches at 9 bases. This CDR3 is 16 amino acids long. CDR1 and CDR2 from the germline V gene are LNHDA and SQIVND (reference sequence). V dropped 7 bases and J dropped 0; count of bases not matched to a gene: 7. The DNA for the CDR3 is TGTGCCAGTACCCGGGACAGGGATTATAGCAATCAGCCCCAGCATTTT. It codes for CASTRDRDYSNQPQHF.

The J gene is TRBJ2-3, the V gene TRBV18; weak D call: TRBD1 (5 bases). The CDR3 has 15 residues. Germline V CDR1 and CDR2: KGHSH, LQKENI. Trimming removed 6 bases from V and 1 base from J, with 14 bases in between. The CDR3 nucleotides are TGTGCCAGCTCGCAGGACAAATACCGCACAGATACGCAGTATTTT. Translated: CASSQDKYRTDTQYF.

This chain connects TRBV6-4 to TRBJ2-7, with a tentative D call TRBD2 (6 bases). Germline CDR1 is MRHNA and CDR2 is SNTAGT. This CDR3 is built from 18 residues. V lost 2 bases and J lost 3, with 23 bases in between. The CDR3 loop reads CASSDGTGVLLPGYEQYF. The CDR3 DNA reads as TGTGCCAGCAGTGACGGGACGGGGGTTCTTTTACCAGGCTACGAGCAGTACTTC.

The gene calls are TRBV10-2 and TRBJ1-1; D gene uncertain. V was pared by 4 bases and J by 3 bases, with 15 bases between. The CDR3 spans 15 residues. The germline V gene encodes CDR1 WSHSY and CDR2 SAAADI. The CDR3 bases are TGCGCCAGCAGTGGGGCAGGAGGCGGGTACACTGAAGCTTTCTTT. Translating gives CASSGAGGGYTEAFF.

To note about this clone: A read error may produce the germline difference seen at one junction end. The rearrangement joins TRBV11-2 to TRBJ1-2, with a possible D match to TRBD1 (6 bases). Germline lookup yields CDR1 SGHAT and CDR2 FQNNGV. The CDR3 consists of 12 residues. The CDR3: CASSLGGQGQWF. CDR3 sequence (DNA): TGTGCCAGCAGCTTAGGAGGGCAGGGGCAGTGGTTC.

The chain joins TRBV5-5 to TRBJ2-5; weak D call: TRBD2 (7 bases). The CDR3 extends over 15 amino acids. CDR1 SGHKS and CDR2 YYEKEE come from the germline V gene (reference sequence). With 5 bases removed from V and 3 bases from J, the gap between germline ends came to 17 bases. The CDR3 protein is CASRGGRGGKETQYF. The CDR3 DNA follows: TGTGCCAGCAGGGGCGGCAGGGGAGGGAAAGAGACCCAGTACTTC.

This clone was seen once. The rearrangement joins TRBV19 to TRBJ2-1, with 9 bases aligning to TRBD2. CDR1 and CDR2 (germline): LNHDA, SQIVND (reference sequence). The J segment lost 3 bases and the V segment lost 7 bases, leaving 4 bases of the junction unmatched. The CDR3 consists of 14 residues. The CDR3 nucleotides read TGTGCCAGTAAAGGACTAGCGATCTACAATGAGCAGTTCTTC. Protein sequence: CASKGLAIYNEQFF.

The chain couples TRBV5-4 to TRBJ1-6; 10 bases map to TRBD1. Trimming removed 4 bases from V and 7 bases from J; junction bases left unmatched: 8. From germline, CDR1 is SGHNT and CDR2 YYREEE (reference sequence). The CDR3 covers 16 residues. CDR3 nucleotide sequence: TGTGCCAGCAGCGGCCGGGACAGGGGTACGAATTCACCCCTCCACTTT. This codes for CASSGRDRGTNSPLHF. Full variable domain (missing parts from reference TRBV5-4 and TRBJ1-6): ETGVTQSPTHLIKTRGQQVTLRCSSQSGHNTVSWYQQALGQGPQFIFQYYREEENGRGNFPPRFSGLQFPNYSSELNVNALELDDSALYLCASSGRDRGTNSPLHFGNGTRLTVT.

This chain connects TRBV9 to TRBJ2-3; 7 bases fit TRBD2. The CDR3 is 15 amino acids. Trimming took 6 bases from V and 3 from J; bases not matched to a gene: 10. From germline, CDR1 is SGDLS and CDR2 YYNGEE. The CDR3 nucleotides are TGTGCCAGCAACCCGGGACTATATTTGACAGATACGCAGTATTTT. Encoded protein: CASNPGLYLTDTQYF.

This rearrangement joins TRBV9 to TRBJ2-3, with 12 nucleotides matching TRBD1. V lost 5 bases and J lost 1; bases outside the gene matches: 2. Germline V gene lookup returns CDR1 SGDLS and CDR2 YYNGEE. The CDR3 consists of 15 residues. DNA for the CDR3: TGTGCCAGCAGGGGACAGGGGGCCGGCACAGATACGCAGTATTTT. It codes for CASRGQGAGTDTQYF.

V and J are TRBV20-1 and TRBJ2-3; possibly TRBD2 for D (5 bases). Germline assignment: CDR1 DFQATT and CDR2 SNEGSKA (reference sequence). The length of the CDR3 is 11 residues. V was shortened by 5 bases and J by 6 bases, with 9 bases between the two germline ends. In DNA form, the CDR3 reads TGCAGTGCTTCGTCGGGGGATACGCAGTATTTT. This translates into CSASSGDTQYF.

The chain carries TRBV7-9 and TRBJ1-1; D is ambiguous. This CDR3 has 13 amino acids. Germline V gene data show CDR1 as SEHNR and CDR2 as FQNEAQ (reference sequence). V shed 5 bases and J shed 1 base, with 8 bases lying between them. Here the CDR3 DNA reads TGTGCCAGCAGCATCCAGGAGAACACTGAAGCTTTCTTT. Amino acid sequence: CASSIQENTEAFF.

The chain joins TRBV30 to TRBJ2-7, with D unresolved. This CDR3 spans 13 amino acids. V lost 0 bases and J 2 bases, leaving 8 bases between the germline ends. Per the germline V gene, CDR1 is GTSNPN and CDR2 is SVGIG (reference sequence). CDR3 sequence: CAWSVLPAYEQYF. As DNA, the CDR3 is TGTGCCTGGAGTGTACTACCTGCCTACGAGCAGTACTTC.

The sample holds a few counts of this clone. The rearrangement links TRBV10-3 to TRBJ2-2; TRBD2 matches 10 bases. Germline V gene lookup returns CDR1 ENHRY and CDR2 SYGVKD. The CDR3 is 16 residues long. With V trimmed by 4 bases and J by 6 bases, 8 bases remained unmatched. For the CDR3, the DNA is TGTGCCATCAGTGGTTCGGGACTAGCGAGACCCGGGGAGCTGTTTTTT. Its protein is CAISGSGLARPGELFF.

The chain is built from TRBV7-2 and TRBJ1-6, with D possibly being TRBD1 (6 bases). Germline CDR1 reads SGHTA; CDR2 reads FQGNSA. There are 15 residues in the CDR3. Trimming removed 1 base at V and 7 bases at J, with 11 bases between. This CDR3 is CASSLERQGNSPLHF. The CDR3 nucleotides are TGTGCCAGCAGCTTAGAAAGGCAGGGGAATTCACCCCTCCACTTT. The full variable domain, completed using reference TRBV7-2 and TRBJ1-6, is GAGVSQSPSNKVTEKGKDVELRCDPISGHTALYWYRQSLGQGLEFLIYFQGNSAPDKSGLPSDRFSAERTGGSVSTLTIQRTQQEDSAVYLCASSLERQGNSPLHFGNGTRLTVT.

This rearrangement joins TRBV13 to TRBJ2-5; 8 nucleotides agree with TRBD2. The ends lost 5 bases at V and 5 bases at J; junction bases unmatched: 13. Germline-derived CDR1 and CDR2 are PRHDT and FYEKMQ (reference sequence). The CDR3 totals 16 residues. In DNA, the CDR3 is TGTGCCAGCAGCGCCTTCGGGGGGGGTACGCGCGAGACCCAGTACTTC. This sequence encodes CASSAFGGGTRETQYF.

This chain uses TRBV29-1 with TRBJ2-5, with a possible D match to TRBD2 (5 bases). The DNA end lines up better with TRBJ2-7; the J call may be wrong. The CDR3 has 14 amino acids. Germline loops: CDR1 SQVTM, CDR2 ANQGSEA. CDR3 loop: CSVERARDSYEQYF. CDR3 nucleotides: TGCAGCGTTGAACGAGCGAGGGACTCCTACGAGCAGTACTTC.

Notes on this clone: A junction end diverges from the germline sequence, so it may reflect a read error. This CDR3 is also generated by other DNA sequences in the sample. The chain recombines TRBV6-5 with TRBJ2-7; tentatively, D is TRBD1 (5 bases). The CDR3 runs 13 residues. CDR1 and CDR2 (germline): MNHEY, SVGAGI. In nucleotides, the CDR3 is TGCGCCAGCAGTTACCAGGGATCCTACGAGCAGTACTTC. It yields the protein CASSYQGSYEQYF.

The chain recombines TRBV5-1 with TRBJ1-6; TRBD1 might be the D (5 bases). Trimming cost V 4 bases and J 7 bases, with 15 bases left between them. CDR3 length: 15 residues. Germline CDR1 reads SGHRS; CDR2 reads YFSETQ. CDR3 sequence: CASSRPDRLNSPLHF. Written as DNA, the CDR3 is TGCGCCAGCAGCAGGCCAGACAGACTCAATTCACCCCTCCACTTT.

The J gene is TRBJ2-5, the V gene TRBV7-9; a possible D gene is TRBD2 (5 bases). CDR1 is SEHNR, CDR2 FQNEAQ, per germline (reference sequence). V dropped 5 bases and J dropped 5 bases, with 12 bases sitting between them. The CDR3 runs to 13 residues. The CDR3: CASSLLTGETQYF. The CDR3 DNA is TGTGCCAGCAGCCTCCTAACGGGGGAGACCCAGTACTTC.

V is TRBV29-1 and J is TRBJ2-5, with TRBD1 matching over 9 bases. The CDR3 totals 13 residues. Germline V CDR1 and CDR2: SQVTM, ANQGSEA. The V gene end was trimmed by 5 bases and the J gene end by 4 bases; junction bases not matched to a gene: 5. In DNA form, the CDR3 reads TGCAGCGTTCACAGGGGGCAGGGAGAGACCCAGTACTTC. Its translation: CSVHRGQGETQYF.

The genes are TRBV9 and TRBJ1-5; D gene unclear. Trimming left V 0 bases short and J 7 bases short, with 8 bases between. The CDR3 is 13 residues long. CDR1 is SGDLS and CDR2 is YYNGEE in the germline V gene. The CDR3 sequence is CASSVDGSQPQHF. The CDR3 region has the DNA TGTGCCAGCAGCGTAGATGGGAGCCAGCCCCAGCATTTT. Full variable domain (remainder filled in from reference TRBV9 and TRBJ1-5): DSGVTQTPKHLITATGQRVTLRCSPRSGDLSVYWYQQSLDQGLQFLIQYYNGEERAKGNILERFSAQQFPDLHSELNLSSLELGDSALYFCASSVDGSQPQHFGDGTRLSIL.

This clone was seen only a few times. The chain recombines TRBV10-2 with TRBJ1-1; TRBD1 agrees at 9 bases. After removal of 10 bases from V and 5 bases from J, the junction contained 8 bases not matched to a gene. From germline, CDR1 is WSHSY and CDR2 SAAADI. The CDR3 extends over 13 amino acids. The CDR3: CATEQGAGTEAFF. CDR3 nucleotides: TGCGCCACCGAACAGGGGGCTGGAACTGAAGCTTTCTTT.

The chain joins TRBV14 to TRBJ2-3; TRBD2 matches at 7 bases. Looked up from germline, CDR1 is SGHDN and CDR2 is FVKESK. CDR3 length equals 15 residues. V lost 6 bases to trimming and J lost 2 bases; unmatched junction nucleotides: 8. The CDR3 nucleotides are TGTGCCAGCAGAAGTAGCGGGCACCTCACAGATACGCAGTATTTT. Its translation is CASRSSGHLTDTQYF.

The gene calls are TRBV2 and TRBJ1-5; D remains unclear. Trimming shortened V by 9 bases and J by 5 bases, and 17 bases separated the two germline ends. Germline CDR1 reads SNHLY; CDR2 reads FYNNEI. The CDR3 is 14 amino acids. For the CDR3, the DNA is TGTGCCAGTACGTTAAGAGGCGAGCATCAGCCCCAGCATTTT. Translation gives CASTLRGEHQPQHF. Full variable domain (rest looked up from reference TRBV2 and TRBJ1-5): EPEVTQTPSHQVTQMGQEVILRCVPISNHLYFYWYRQILGQKVEFLVSFYNNEISEKSEIFDDQFSVERPDGSNFTLKIRSTKLEDSAMYFCASTLRGEHQPQHFGDGTRLSIL.

J is TRBJ2-1 and V is TRBV28, with 8 bases matching TRBD2. The germline V gene has CDR1 MDHEN and CDR2 SYDVKM. CDR3 length: 16 residues. Germline trimming cut 5 bases from V and 0 bases from J; bases unmatched to any gene: 6. This CDR3 reads CASSAGGWGSYNEQFF. CDR3 nucleotide sequence: TGTGCCAGCAGTGCGGGGGGCTGGGGCTCCTACAATGAGCAGTTCTTC.

The rearrangement uses TRBV19 and TRBJ2-5, with 9 bases aligning to TRBD1. The junction had 7 bases not matched to a gene; V was cut back by 0 bases and J by 5 bases. Germline V gene sequence: CDR1 LNHDA, CDR2 SQIVND (reference sequence). The CDR3 is 16 amino acids. The CDR3 coding sequence is TGTGCCAGTAGTATAGATCTTACAGGGGGCCACGAGACCCAGTACTTC. This gives the protein CASSIDLTGGHETQYF.

The chain couples TRBV2 to TRBJ2-3; 10 nucleotides align to TRBD2. Germline CDR1 reads SNHLY; CDR2 reads FYNNEI. The CDR3 loop spans 15 amino acids. J was trimmed by 0 bases and V by 6 bases; bases with no gene match: 3. CDR3 nucleotides: TGTGCCAGCAGCTGGACTAGCGGTAGCACAGATACGCAGTATTTT. It is translated as CASSWTSGSTDTQYF.

This clone turned up a few times. The chain has TRBV4-1 and TRBJ2-1, with a possible D match to TRBD1 (5 bases). Germline V gives CDR1 MGHRA, CDR2 YSYEKL. The length of the CDR3 is 16 residues. The V gene lost 0 bases and the J gene lost 5 bases, with 14 bases spanning the gap. This CDR3 reads CASSQERGIENNEQFF. CDR3 DNA: TGCGCCAGCAGCCAAGAAAGGGGCATTGAGAACAATGAGCAGTTCTTC.

This clone occurred a few times. The chain links TRBV7-2 to TRBJ2-5, with TRBD2 matching over 7 bases. The ends lost 1 base at V and 2 bases at J; junction bases unmatched: 1. Germline V gives CDR1 SGHTA, CDR2 FQGNSA. The CDR3 covers 14 residues. CDR3 DNA sequence: TGTGCCAGCAGCTTAGGGGGACTACAAGAGACCCAGTACTTC. This translates into CASSLGGLQETQYF.

The rearrangement links TRBV30 to TRBJ2-5; D perhaps matches TRBD2 (5 bases). Germline CDR1 reads GTSNPN; CDR2 reads SVGIG (reference sequence). V was trimmed by 2 bases and J by 0 bases, leaving 7 bases between them. The CDR3 has 13 residues. The CDR3 reads CAWSKDYQETQYF. The DNA for the CDR3 is TGTGCCTGGAGTAAGGACTACCAAGAGACCCAGTACTTC.